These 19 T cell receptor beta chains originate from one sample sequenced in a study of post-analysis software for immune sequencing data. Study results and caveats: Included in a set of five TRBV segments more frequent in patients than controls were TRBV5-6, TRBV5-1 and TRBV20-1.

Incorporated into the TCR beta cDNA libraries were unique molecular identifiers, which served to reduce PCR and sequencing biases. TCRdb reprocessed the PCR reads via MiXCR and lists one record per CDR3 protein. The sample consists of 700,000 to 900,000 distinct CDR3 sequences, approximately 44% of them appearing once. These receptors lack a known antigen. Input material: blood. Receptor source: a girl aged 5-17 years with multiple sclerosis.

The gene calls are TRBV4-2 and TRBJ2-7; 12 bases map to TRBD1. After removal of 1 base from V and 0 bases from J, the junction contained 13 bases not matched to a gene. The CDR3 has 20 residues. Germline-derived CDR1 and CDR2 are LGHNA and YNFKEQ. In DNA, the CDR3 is TGTGCCAGCAGCCAAGGGGGGACAGGGGGCATGTCGGGGGTCTCCTACGAGCAGTACTTC. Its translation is CASSQGGTGGMSGVSYEQYF.

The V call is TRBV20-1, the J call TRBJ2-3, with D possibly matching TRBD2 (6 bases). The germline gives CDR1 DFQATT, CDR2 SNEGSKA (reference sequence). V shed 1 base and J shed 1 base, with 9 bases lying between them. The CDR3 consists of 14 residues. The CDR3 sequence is CSARGQRGTDTQYF. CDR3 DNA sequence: TGCAGTGCTAGAGGACAGCGGGGCACAGATACGCAGTATTTT.

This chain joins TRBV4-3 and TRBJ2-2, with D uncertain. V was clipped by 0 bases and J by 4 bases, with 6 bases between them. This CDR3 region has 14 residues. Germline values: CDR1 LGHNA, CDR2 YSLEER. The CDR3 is CASSQDWSTGELFF. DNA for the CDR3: TGCGCCAGCAGCCAAGATTGGTCCACCGGGGAGCTGTTTTTT.

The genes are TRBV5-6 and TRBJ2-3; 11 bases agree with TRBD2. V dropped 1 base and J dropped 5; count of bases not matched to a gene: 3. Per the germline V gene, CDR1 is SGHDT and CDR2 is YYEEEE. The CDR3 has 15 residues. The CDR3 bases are TGTGCCAGCAGCTTGCCCCTAGCGGGAGGAGATACGCAGTATTTT. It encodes CASSLPLAGGDTQYF.

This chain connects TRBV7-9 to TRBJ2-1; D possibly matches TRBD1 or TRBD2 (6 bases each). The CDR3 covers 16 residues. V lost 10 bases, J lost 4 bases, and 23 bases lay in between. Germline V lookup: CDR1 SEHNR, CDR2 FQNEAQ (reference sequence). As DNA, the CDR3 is TGTGCCATTGCTGGAGGGGGTAGTCGGAATTACAATGAGCAGTTCTTC. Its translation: CAIAGGGSRNYNEQFF.

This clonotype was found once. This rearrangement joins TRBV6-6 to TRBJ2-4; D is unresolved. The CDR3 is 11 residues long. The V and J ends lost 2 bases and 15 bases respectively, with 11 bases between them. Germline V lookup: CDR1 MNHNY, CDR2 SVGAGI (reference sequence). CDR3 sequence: CASSYLAGRYF. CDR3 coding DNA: TGTGCCAGCAGTTACCTTGCCGGGCGGTACTTC.

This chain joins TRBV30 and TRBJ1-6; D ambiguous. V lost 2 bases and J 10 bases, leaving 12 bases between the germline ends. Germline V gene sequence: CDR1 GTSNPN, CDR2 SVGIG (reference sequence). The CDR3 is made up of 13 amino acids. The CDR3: CAWSQYGESPLHF. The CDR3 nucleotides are TGTGCCTGGAGTCAGTACGGAGAATCACCCCTCCACTTT.

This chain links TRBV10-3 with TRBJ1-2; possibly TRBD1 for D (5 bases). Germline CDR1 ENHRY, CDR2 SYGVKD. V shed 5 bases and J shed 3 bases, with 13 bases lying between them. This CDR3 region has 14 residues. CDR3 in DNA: TGTGCCATCAGTCCGGCCGGGACGGACTATGGCTACACCTTC. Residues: CAISPAGTDYGYTF.

CDR3 nucleotides: TGTGCCAGCAGCTTAGGAGCCTACACCTTC. It translates to CASSLGAYTF. The chain joins TRBV7-2 to TRBJ1-2, with unresolved D. CDR1 and CDR2 from the germline V gene are SGHTA and FQGNSA. Trimming cost V 1 base and J 10 bases, with 4 bases left between them. The CDR3 contains 10 residues.

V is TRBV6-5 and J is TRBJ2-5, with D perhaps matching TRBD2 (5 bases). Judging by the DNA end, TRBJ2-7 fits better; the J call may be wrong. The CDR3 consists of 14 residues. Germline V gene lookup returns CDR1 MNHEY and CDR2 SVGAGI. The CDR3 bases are TGTGCCAGCAGATTCGGGGAGCAGGCCTACGAGCAGTACTTC. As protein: CASRFGEQAYEQYF.

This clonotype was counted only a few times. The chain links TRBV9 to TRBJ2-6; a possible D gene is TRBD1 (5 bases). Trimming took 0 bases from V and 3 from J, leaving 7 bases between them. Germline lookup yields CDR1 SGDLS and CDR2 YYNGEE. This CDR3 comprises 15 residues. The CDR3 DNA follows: TGTGCCAGCAGCGTAGCAGGGTTTGGGGCCAACGTCCTGACTTTC. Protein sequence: CASSVAGFGANVLTF.

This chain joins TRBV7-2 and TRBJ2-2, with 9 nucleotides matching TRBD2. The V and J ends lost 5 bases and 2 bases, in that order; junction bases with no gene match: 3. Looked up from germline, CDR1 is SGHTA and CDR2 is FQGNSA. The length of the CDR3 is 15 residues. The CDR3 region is CASSGSGGNTGELFF. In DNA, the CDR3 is TGTGCCAGCAGCGGTAGCGGGGGAAACACCGGGGAGCTGTTTTTT.

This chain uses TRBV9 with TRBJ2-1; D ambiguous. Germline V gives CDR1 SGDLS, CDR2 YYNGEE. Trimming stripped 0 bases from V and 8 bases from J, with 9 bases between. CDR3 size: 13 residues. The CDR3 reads CASSVGADHEQFF. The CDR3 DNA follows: TGTGCCAGCAGCGTAGGGGCCGACCATGAGCAGTTCTTC.

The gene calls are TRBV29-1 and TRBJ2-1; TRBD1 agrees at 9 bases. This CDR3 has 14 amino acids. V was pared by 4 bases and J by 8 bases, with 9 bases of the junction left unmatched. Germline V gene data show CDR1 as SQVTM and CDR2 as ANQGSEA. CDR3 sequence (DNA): TGCAGCGTTGCGGGGACAGGGATGGCGGATGAGCAGTTCTTC. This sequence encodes CSVAGTGMADEQFF.

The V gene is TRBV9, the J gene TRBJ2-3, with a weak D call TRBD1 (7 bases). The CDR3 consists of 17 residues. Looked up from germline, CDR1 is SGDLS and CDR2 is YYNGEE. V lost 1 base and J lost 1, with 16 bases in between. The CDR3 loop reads CASSVNRGTDGTDTQYF. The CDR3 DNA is TGTGCCAGCAGCGTAAATCGGGGGACAGACGGCACAGATACGCAGTATTTT.

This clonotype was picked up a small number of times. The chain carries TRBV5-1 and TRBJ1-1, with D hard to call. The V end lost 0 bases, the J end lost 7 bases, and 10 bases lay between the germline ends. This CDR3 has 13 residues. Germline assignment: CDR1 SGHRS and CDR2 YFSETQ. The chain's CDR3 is CASSLVGPGEAFF. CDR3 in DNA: TGCGCCAGCAGCTTGGTAGGGCCTGGTGAAGCTTTCTTT.

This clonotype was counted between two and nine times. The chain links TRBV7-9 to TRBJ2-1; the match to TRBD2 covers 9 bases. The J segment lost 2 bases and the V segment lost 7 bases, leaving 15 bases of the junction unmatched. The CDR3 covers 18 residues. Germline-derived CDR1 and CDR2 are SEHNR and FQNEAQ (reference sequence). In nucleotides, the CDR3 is TGTGCCAGCATCCCGGGAGGGTTAGCGGGAGAGGCCTACAATGAGCAGTTCTTC. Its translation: CASIPGGLAGEAYNEQFF.

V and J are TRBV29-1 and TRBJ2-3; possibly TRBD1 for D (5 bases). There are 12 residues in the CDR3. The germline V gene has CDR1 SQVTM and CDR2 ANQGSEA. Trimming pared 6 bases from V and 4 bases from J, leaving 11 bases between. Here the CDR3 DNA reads TGCAGCGTCCTAAAGGGGTCAGATACGCAGTATTTT. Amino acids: CSVLKGSDTQYF.

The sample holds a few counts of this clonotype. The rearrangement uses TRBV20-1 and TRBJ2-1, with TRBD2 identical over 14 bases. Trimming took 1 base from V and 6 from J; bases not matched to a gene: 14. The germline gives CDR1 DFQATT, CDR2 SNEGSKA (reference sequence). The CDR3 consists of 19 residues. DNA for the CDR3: TGCAGTGCTAGAGGGCCCGGGACTAGCGGGAGAGAAGCGGTCAATGAGCAGTTCTTC. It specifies CSARGPGTSGREAVNEQFF.